This passage covers 32 T cell receptor beta chains from one sample sequenced in a study of CD8+CD57+ T cells in acquired aplastic anemia (dated by TCRdb to between 2018 and 2020). The sequencer listed for this sample is Illumina HiSeq 2000. Genomic DNA served as template for TCR beta VDJ combination and CDR3 sequence profiling. The public reads were reprocessed in TCRdb via fastp at Q25 and MiXCR, keeping in-frame beta chains. Under each unique CDR3 protein, matching rows form one entry showing the most common genes and DNA. The sample table records about 130,000 distinct CDR3 sequences; around 46% of these occur just once. The top ten constitute about 2.5% of the sample. The sequencing input was sorted CD4+, CD8+, or CD8+CD57+ T cells (not recorded which) from PBMCs. The receptors shown here come from a human donor in good health, serving as a control.

The chain joins TRBV10-3 to TRBJ1-6, with D perhaps TRBD1 (5 bases). Trimming removed 8 bases from V and 8 bases from J, with 13 bases in between. This CDR3 region has 13 residues. Germline V gives CDR1 ENHRY, CDR2 SYGVKD. DNA of the CDR3: TGTGCCATCCAGGTGGACAATGATTCACCCCTCCACTTT. It codes for CAIQVDNDSPLHF.

The rearrangement joins TRBV19 to TRBJ2-7, with 11 bases that match TRBD2. J lost 2 bases, V lost 6 bases, and 0 bases had no gene match. Per germline, CDR1 LNHDA and CDR2 SQIVND (reference sequence). This CDR3 contains 13 residues. CDR3 region: CASRGLAAYEQYF. CDR3 nucleotides: TGTGCCAGTAGGGGACTAGCGGCCTACGAGCAGTACTTC. The complete variable domain, with remaining parts taken from reference TRBV19 and TRBJ2-7, reads DGGITQSPKYLFRKEGQNVTLSCEQNLNHDAMYWYRQDPGQGLRLIYYSQIVNDFQKGDIAEGYSVSREKKESFPLTVTSAQKNPTAFYLCASRGLAAYEQYFGPGTRLTVT.

This clonotype came up many times. This chain uses TRBV18 with TRBJ2-7; D perhaps matches TRBD2 (5 bases). CDR1 and CDR2 from the germline V gene are KGHSH and LQKENI. This CDR3 is 15 amino acids long. V dropped 3 bases and J dropped 0 bases, with 12 bases sitting between them. CDR3 region: CASSPGSGSSYEQYF. The CDR3 nucleotides are TGTGCCAGCTCACCCGGAAGTGGGAGCTCCTACGAGCAGTACTTC.

This clonotype was recorded at least ten times. The chain recombines TRBV5-5 with TRBJ2-2; the D gene is possibly TRBD2 (6 bases). Per the germline V gene, CDR1 is SGHKS and CDR2 is YYEKEE (reference sequence). V lost 0 bases and J lost 5, with 8 bases in between. The CDR3 sequence is 14 residues long. DNA for the CDR3: TGTGCCAGCAGCTTGGTTGGGGGGACCGGGGAGCTGTTTTTT. It is translated as CASSLVGGTGELFF.

This clonotype has at least ten counts. J is TRBJ1-2 and V is TRBV6-9, with D possibly being TRBD1 (6 bases). Germline CDR1 reads MNHGY; CDR2 reads SVAAGI. The ends were cut back, 6 bases at V and 7 bases at J, with 6 bases in the middle. This CDR3 contains 10 residues. The CDR3 reads CASRQGGYTF. In DNA, the CDR3 is TGTGCCAGCAGACAGGGTGGCTACACCTTC.

The V gene is TRBV11-2, the J gene TRBJ1-6; no definite D call. The germline V gene has CDR1 SGHAT and CDR2 FQNNGV. The CDR3 contains 16 residues. The V gene lost 3 bases and the J gene lost 11 bases, with 20 bases spanning the gap. The CDR3 here is CASSFGGRESGPPLHF. The CDR3 nucleotides are TGTGCCAGCAGCTTCGGCGGTAGGGAAAGTGGTCCACCCCTCCACTTT.

This clonotype showed up many times. The V gene is TRBV12-3 or TRBV12-4, the J gene TRBJ2-7; either TRBD1 or TRBD2 may supply D (5 bases each). The CDR3 length is 19 residues. V dropped 4 bases and J dropped 2 bases, with 27 bases sitting between them. The CDR3 region has the DNA TGTGCCAGCAGTTCCCCCCTCGGGGCAGGGCGGAAACCCCCCTACGAGCAGTACTTC. Its translation is CASSSPLGAGRKPPYEQYF.

This chain uses TRBV19 with TRBJ2-7; 8 bases map to TRBD1. The V and J ends lost 3 bases and 3 bases, in that order; junction bases with no gene match: 7. From germline, CDR1 is LNHDA and CDR2 SQIVND (reference sequence). The CDR3 is 15 amino acids. In DNA form, the CDR3 reads TGTGCCAGTAGTATGGGGAGACAGGGGAACTACGAGCAGTACTTC. Amino acids: CASSMGRQGNYEQYF.

There are many counts of this clonotype. The chain is built from TRBV7-3 and TRBJ1-2, with TRBD1 matching 9 bases. Germline CDR1 is SGHTA and CDR2 is FQGTGA. Trimming cost V 2 bases and J 0 bases; bases outside gene matches: 7. This CDR3 comprises 17 residues. As DNA, the CDR3 is TGTGCCAGCAGCTTATTCCCCGGGACAGGGCCTAACTATGGCTACACCTTC. It translates to CASSLFPGTGPNYGYTF.

This clonotype was observed many times. The rearrangement uses TRBV7-2 and TRBJ2-1; the D gene is possibly TRBD2 (6 bases). The CDR3 spans 13 residues. Trimming took 8 bases from V and 0 from J, leaving 8 bases between them. Germline lookup yields CDR1 SGHTA and CDR2 FQGNSA. In nucleotides, the CDR3 is TGTGCCAGCCGCGGGGCCTCCTACAATGAGCAGTTCTTC. Translation: CASRGASYNEQFF.

The rearrangement links TRBV2 to TRBJ1-6; TRBD1 matches at 7 bases. The CDR3 runs 13 residues. Germline lookup yields CDR1 SNHLY and CDR2 FYNNEI. With 5 bases clipped from V and 8 bases from J, the junction kept 3 bases outside the gene matches. The CDR3 coding sequence is TGTGCCAGCAGTCTACAGGGGTATTCACCCCTCCACTTT. It encodes CASSLQGYSPLHF.

This sequence joins TRBV15 and TRBJ2-3, with D unresolved. Deletions cut 1 base from V and 6 bases from J, with 5 bases between. The V gene's germline CDR1 is LNHNV and CDR2 YYDKDF (reference sequence). The CDR3 spans 12 residues. The CDR3 nucleotides are TGTGCCACCAGCAGAGTTGGGGATACGCAGTATTTT. This codes for CATSRVGDTQYF. The full variable domain, with the rest looked up from reference TRBV15 and TRBJ2-3, is DAMVIQNPRYQVTQFGKPVTLSCSQTLNHNVMYWYQQKSSQAPKLLFHYYDKDFNNEADTPDNFQSRRPNTSFCFLDIRSPGLGDTAMYLCATSRVGDTQYFGPGTRLTVL.

This clonotype was seen only a few times. The gene calls are TRBV19 and TRBJ2-7; tentatively, D is TRBD1 or TRBD2 (5 bases each). The V gene lost 5 bases and the J gene lost 6 bases, with 14 bases spanning the gap. The V gene's germline CDR1 is LNHDA and CDR2 SQIVND (reference sequence). The CDR3 runs to 13 residues. CDR3 coding DNA: TGTGCCAGTAGTCTGGGGGTCCCGGGCGAGCAGTACTTC. Translation gives CASSLGVPGEQYF.

The chain links TRBV10-2 to TRBJ2-3; D gene ambiguous. The CDR3 sequence is 16 residues long. With 0 bases removed from V and 0 bases from J, the gap between germline ends came to 10 bases. CDR1 and CDR2 from the germline V gene are WSHSY and SAAADI. The DNA for the CDR3 is TGCGCCAGCAGTGAGTCGTGGCGGACCAGCACAGATACGCAGTATTTT. Translation gives CASSESWRTSTDTQYF.

The sample holds many counts of this clonotype. The gene calls are TRBV18 and TRBJ1-2, with D possibly matching TRBD1 (6 bases). Germline V lookup: CDR1 KGHSH, CDR2 LQKENI. V was cut by 6 bases and J by 7 bases, with 15 bases left in between. The CDR3 has 13 residues. This chain's CDR3 is CASSASGTSGYTF. The CDR3 DNA sequence: TGTGCCAGCTCGGCGTCGGGGACATCTGGCTACACCTTC.

V is TRBV19 and J is TRBJ1-5; D perhaps matches TRBD1 (6 bases). Germline V gives CDR1 LNHDA, CDR2 SQIVND (reference sequence). The ends were cut back, 6 bases at V and 0 bases at J, with 9 bases in the middle. The CDR3 is 14 residues long. DNA for the CDR3: TGTGCCAGTAGATGGACAGATAGCAATCAGCCCCAGCATTTT. The encoded protein is CASRWTDSNQPQHF.

The chain has TRBV7-6 and TRBJ2-7; TRBD2 matches at 12 bases. This CDR3 is built from 18 residues. The trim removed 0 bases at V and 5 bases at J, leaving 11 bases unmatched. CDR1 and CDR2 from the germline V gene are SGHVS and FNYEAQ. The CDR3 DNA is TGTGCCAGCAGCTTAGCGCCCTCAAGGACTAGCGGGGCACACGAGCAGTACTTC. It codes for CASSLAPSRTSGAHEQYF.

This chain's CDR3 is CASSLESPNYGYTF. For the CDR3, the DNA is TGTGCCAGCAGCTTAGAGTCGCCGAACTATGGCTACACCTTC. This chain links TRBV7-9 with TRBJ1-2; D gene unclear. CDR1 SEHNR and CDR2 FQNEAQ come from the germline V gene (reference sequence). The V end was cut by 1 base, the J end by 2 bases, with 8 bases between. This CDR3 has 14 amino acids.

This clonotype has at least ten counts. The chain links TRBV6-5 to TRBJ1-2; D is ambiguous. Germline V lookup: CDR1 MNHEY, CDR2 SVGAGI. Trimming cost V 1 base and J 0 bases, with 6 bases left between them. CDR3 size: 14 residues. The chain's CDR3 is CASSYWPTNYGYTF. The CDR3 DNA follows: TGTGCCAGCAGTTACTGGCCCACTAACTATGGCTACACCTTC.

The V call is TRBV7-2, the J call TRBJ2-5; the D call may be TRBD1 or TRBD2 (5 bases each). CDR3 size: 13 residues. V was shortened by 6 bases and J by 4 bases, with 12 bases between the two germline ends. CDR1 and CDR2 from the germline V gene are SGHTA and FQGNSA. The CDR3 DNA is TGTGCCAGCAGACCCGAGAGGGGAGAGACCCAGTACTTC. Protein sequence: CASRPERGETQYF.

The chain couples TRBV2 to TRBJ2-7; 10 nucleotides match TRBD1. The V segment lost 7 bases and the J segment 5 bases; nucleotides outside the gene matches: 8. Germline V lookup: CDR1 SNHLY, CDR2 FYNNEI. This CDR3 is built from 14 residues. The CDR3 nucleotides read TGTGCCAGCAATCCACCGGGACAGGGGAACGAGCAGTACTTC. Residues: CASNPPGQGNEQYF.

This chain joins TRBV25-1 and TRBJ2-7; D is possibly TRBD1 (5 bases). Germline CDR1 is MGHDK and CDR2 is SYGVNS. V lost 4 bases and J 2 bases, leaving 21 bases between the germline ends. This CDR3 is built from 17 residues. CDR3 nucleotide sequence: TGTGCCAGCAGTGGGCGCTACACGACAGAGAGTACCTACGAGCAGTACTTC. This encodes CASSGRYTTESTYEQYF.

The chain couples TRBV19 to TRBJ2-7; TRBD1 agrees at 12 bases. V shed 5 bases, J shed 7 bases, and the junction held 6 bases outside the gene matches. Germline values: CDR1 LNHDA, CDR2 SQIVND (reference sequence). The CDR3 totals 14 residues. CDR3 region: CASSPGQGAEEQYF. CDR3 nucleotide sequence: TGTGCCAGTAGTCCGGGACAGGGGGCCGAGGAGCAGTACTTC.

The chain uses TRBV2 and TRBJ1-1, with D possibly TRBD1 on 5 matching bases. Deletions cut 8 bases from V and 5 bases from J, with 12 bases between. The CDR3 runs to 12 residues. Germline-derived CDR1 and CDR2 are SNHLY and FYNNEI. The CDR3 DNA reads as TGTGCCAGCGGGGGGGAGTTTACTGAAGCTTTCTTT. Translated, it gives CASGGEFTEAFF.

The chain employs TRBV25-1 and TRBJ2-2; possibly TRBD1 for D (6 bases). From germline, CDR1 is MGHDK and CDR2 SYGVNS. The CDR3 has 16 amino acids. Between the trimmed V and J ends, which lost 2 bases and 5 bases, there was a span of 15 bases. CDR3 sequence: CASSETDRTATGELFF. The CDR3 DNA follows: TGTGCCAGCAGTGAAACCGACAGGACGGCGACCGGGGAGCTGTTTTTT.

This clonotype was seen repeatedly, ten times or more. The rearrangement links TRBV6-5 to TRBJ1-2; weak D call: TRBD1 (6 bases). V was cut by 4 bases and J by 0 bases, with 15 bases left in between. This CDR3 spans 16 amino acids. CDR1 is MNHEY, CDR2 SVGAGI, per germline. CDR3 loop: CASSSPRDNPNYGYTF. The CDR3, as DNA: TGTGCCAGCAGTTCCCCCCGGGACAACCCTAACTATGGCTACACCTTC.

The rearrangement links TRBV2 to TRBJ1-1; D ambiguous. This CDR3 is built from 13 residues. The V end was cut by 6 bases, the J end by 6 bases, with 14 bases between. Germline CDR1 and CDR2: SNHLY and FYNNEI. CDR3 sequence reads: CASRRTWEAEAFF. The CDR3 DNA reads TGTGCCAGCAGGAGAACGTGGGAGGCTGAAGCTTTCTTT.

This clonotype was seen at least ten times. V is TRBV30 and J is TRBJ2-1, with D possibly matching TRBD1 (5 bases). The length of the CDR3 is 14 residues. Trimming cost V 0 bases and J 7 bases, with 13 bases left between them. Germline V gives CDR1 GTSNPN, CDR2 SVGIG (reference sequence). The CDR3 sequence: CAWSVNRLGNEQFF. For the CDR3, the DNA is TGTGCCTGGAGTGTAAACAGGTTGGGGAATGAGCAGTTCTTC.

This clonotype has ten or more counts. V and J are TRBV6-4 and TRBJ1-5; D possibly corresponds to TRBD1 (5 bases). The CDR3 runs 15 residues. Trimming left V 8 bases short and J 2 bases short, with 16 bases between. Germline V gives CDR1 MRHNA, CDR2 SNTAGT. The chain's CDR3 is CASREQGDGNQPQHF. The CDR3 DNA reads as TGTGCCAGCCGCGAGCAGGGCGATGGCAATCAGCCCCAGCATTTT.

The DNA for the CDR3 is TGTGCCAGTAGTATAGCGGTTGGGCAGCCCCAGCATTTT. It translates to CASSIAVGQPQHF. V and J are TRBV19 and TRBJ1-5; D ambiguous. CDR3 length: 13 amino acids. Germline assignment: CDR1 LNHDA and CDR2 SQIVND (reference sequence). Trimming stripped 1 base from V and 7 bases from J, with 8 bases between.

This clonotype has a handful of counts. Since a much larger clone is just one base distant, this may be a read error. The chain carries TRBV30 and TRBJ1-2; unclear D gene. This CDR3 is 11 amino acids long. V lost 2 bases and J 5 bases, leaving 6 bases between the germline ends. The germline CDR1 and CDR2 sequences are GTSNPN and SVGIG (reference sequence). CDR3 loop: CAWSLRYGYTF. Here the CDR3 DNA reads TGTGCCTGGAGTTTACGATATGGCTACACCTTC.

This clonotype was observed once. This chain connects TRBV15 to TRBJ2-7; TRBD1 matches at 9 bases. There are 17 residues in the CDR3. Germline lookup yields CDR1 LNHNV and CDR2 YYDKDF (reference sequence). V lost 9 bases and J lost 2; bases outside the gene matches: 17. In DNA, the CDR3 is TGTGCCACTCAACACACGTTACAGGGGGCGACTCCCTACGAGCAGTACTTC. Translated, it gives CATQHTLQGATPYEQYF.